The 6 T cell receptor beta chains below come from one sample, sequenced in a study of shared clonotypes between healthy human individuals (dated by TCRdb to the early 2020s). Receptor amplification or capture employed the immunoSEQ multiplex PCR assay. TCRdb re-hosts the immuneACCESS table, in-frame sequences only. Its copies lack some clones; in the studies checked, an unresolved V gene accounts for under half of them, and the cause for the rest is not known. The sample table holds more than 400,000 clones, of which 95% to 96% were seen once. Of the sample, under 0.065% falls within the top ten clones. Material for sequencing was naive CD4+ T cells sorted from blood. What the cell subset or site label conveys for this sample: CD45RA+ positively selected. The receptor set was obtained from a woman aged 30 to 39 in good health.

This chain connects TRBV18 to TRBJ2-1; D is ambiguous. The CDR3 sequence is 11 residues long. Germline V lookup: CDR1 KGHSH, CDR2 LQKENI. Deletions cut 8 bases from V and 8 bases from J, with 10 bases between. In DNA, the CDR3 is TGTGCCAGCAACACCGCTGATGAGCAGTTCTTC. This encodes CASNTADEQFF.

The V and J genes are TRBV5-1 and TRBJ1-1; D is undetermined. The germline gives CDR1 SGHRS, CDR2 YFSETQ. The CDR3 has 14 residues. V shed 2 bases and J shed 1 base, with 9 bases lying between them. The CDR3 region is CASSFSTSNTEAFF. The CDR3 DNA is TGCGCCAGCAGCTTTTCCACTTCGAACACTGAAGCTTTCTTT.

The rearrangement links TRBV4-1 to TRBJ2-7; 8 positions agree with TRBD2. The length of the CDR3 is 17 residues. V trimming: 3 bases; J trimming: 0 bases; junction bases outside the gene matches: 10. Germline CDR1 MGHRA, CDR2 YSYEKL. The CDR3 coding sequence is TGCGCCAGCAGCCATGGCTCGGGCGGGAGGCCCTCCTACGAGCAGTACTTC. This sequence encodes CASSHGSGGRPSYEQYF.

This clone was counted a single time. This chain links TRBV18 with TRBJ1-4; D is ambiguous. This CDR3 spans 15 amino acids. The V gene's germline CDR1 is KGHSH and CDR2 LQKENI. V lost 1 base and J 5 bases, leaving 11 bases between the germline ends. CDR3 coding DNA: TGTGCCAGCTCACCACGTAGGGAGACGAATGAAAAACTGTTTTTT. Amino acid sequence: CASSPRRETNEKLFF.

The chain has TRBV19 and TRBJ2-2, with D maybe TRBD1 (6 bases). V gave up 6 bases and J gave up 7 bases, with 12 bases separating them. CDR1 LNHDA and CDR2 SQIVND come from the germline V gene (reference sequence). The CDR3 spans 13 residues. The CDR3 is CASRYGGIGELFF. The CDR3, as DNA: TGTGCCAGTAGATATGGGGGCATCGGGGAGCTGTTTTTT.

The chain recombines TRBV6-1 with TRBJ2-7, with no clear D. The CDR3 runs 12 residues. Per the germline V gene, CDR1 is MNHNS and CDR2 is SASEGT. V was pared by 6 bases and J by 2 bases, with 8 bases between. The CDR3 spells CASSRLPYEQYF. CDR3 bases: TGTGCCAGCAGCCGGCTCCCCTACGAGCAGTACTTC.